The 23 T cell receptor beta chains listed next were all sequenced from one sample in a study of blood T cells in healthy people across ages (dated by TCRdb to about 2015). The protocol used for the library was 5' RACE. The listed sequencing device is Illumina HiSeq 2500. A second about 7 to 12 cycle PCR used a sample-barcoded 5' primer and a J-beta primer mix. TCRdb took the public reads, trimmed them with fastp at Q25, ran MiXCR for clone calling and kept in-frame beta chains. A single entry per CDR3 protein holds the most common genes and DNA from its merged rows. The sample includes about 1.6 million distinct CDR3 sequences, with 30% to 40% observed a single time. The leading ten clones occupy roughly 12% of the sample. Sequencing was performed on blood. The receptors originated from a woman aged 25 to 39 in good health.

The J gene is TRBJ2-1, the V gene TRBV2; 7 bases line up with TRBD2. The V gene's germline CDR1 is SNHLY and CDR2 FYNNEI. The V gene end was trimmed by 3 bases and the J gene end by 4 bases; junction bases not matched to a gene: 3. The CDR3 length is 14 residues. The CDR3: CASSDRTSYNEQFF. The CDR3 nucleotides read TGTGCCAGCAGTGATAGGACTAGTTACAATGAGCAGTTCTTC.

This clonotype was detected only once. A much larger clonotype is one base distant, so this may be a read error. The chain uses TRBV13 and TRBJ2-4; 8 bases line up with TRBD2. The assigned J gene may be wrong: the sequence end matches TRBJ2-5 better. The CDR3 is 14 residues long. Germline-derived CDR1 and CDR2 are PRHDT and FYEKMQ (reference sequence). The DNA of the CDR3 is TGTGCCAGCTGCGGGGGGCCCACCGGCGAGACCCAGTACTTC. Its protein product is CASCGGPTGETQYF.

This clonotype was found a few times. The chain combines TRBV6-5 with TRBJ2-7; 7 bases fit TRBD1. The length of the CDR3 is 15 residues. V lost 10 bases, J lost 1 base, and 13 bases stayed unmatched. Germline V gene lookup returns CDR1 MNHEY and CDR2 SVGAGI. This CDR3 reads CATKGGRDRSYEQYF. CDR3 DNA: TGTGCCACCAAGGGCGGCCGGGACAGATCCTACGAGCAGTACTTC.

Details on this clonotype: At one end the junction does not follow the germline gene, possibly because of a read error. CDR3: CASSLGQGAANEKRFF. DNA of the CDR3: TGTGCCAGCAGCCTGGGACAGGGGGCGGCTAATGAAAAACGGTTTTTT. The gene calls are TRBV7-2 and TRBJ1-4, with 12 bases lining up with TRBD1. The germline V gene encodes CDR1 SGHTA and CDR2 FQGNSA. The CDR3 consists of 16 residues. The variable domain in full, with the rest retrieved from reference TRBV7-2 and TRBJ1-4, is GAGVSQSPSNKVTEKGKDVELRCDPISGHTALYWYRQSLGQGLEFLIYFQGNSAPDKSGLPSDRFSAERTGGSVSTLTIQRTQQEDSAVYLCASSLGQGAANEKRFFGSGTQLSVL.

This clonotype was counted only a few times. This chain uses TRBV7-6 with TRBJ2-3, with D tentatively TRBD1 or TRBD2 (5 bases each). CDR1 is SGHVS and CDR2 is FNYEAQ in the germline V gene. V was trimmed by 0 bases and J by 3 bases, leaving 22 bases between them. The CDR3 contains 19 residues. As DNA, the CDR3 is TGTGCCAGCAGCTTAGCGGGACGTTCCGGAGATAAAGGGACAGATACGCAGTATTTT. Translation: CASSLAGRSGDKGTDTQYF.

The gene calls are TRBV29-1 and TRBJ2-6; D may be TRBD1 (5 bases). Germline loops: CDR1 SQVTM, CDR2 ANQGSEA. The CDR3 length is 15 residues. The germline V and J ends were trimmed by 2 bases and 3 bases, with 11 bases remaining between them. The CDR3 here is CSVESKGRGANVLTF. CDR3 in DNA: TGCAGCGTTGAAAGTAAGGGGCGTGGGGCCAACGTCCTGACTTTC.

This clonotype occurred once. This rearrangement joins TRBV5-4 to TRBJ2-3; possibly TRBD2 for D (5 bases). From germline, CDR1 is SGHNT and CDR2 YYREEE (reference sequence). V lost 7 bases, J lost 0 bases, and 12 bases lay in between. The CDR3 has 14 amino acids. CDR3: CASGGFTSTDTQYF. The CDR3 region has the DNA TGTGCCAGCGGAGGATTTACTAGCACAGATACGCAGTATTTT.

This clonotype was detected only a few times. V gene TRBV4-1 combines with J gene TRBJ2-6; D call uncertain. Germline CDR1 reads MGHRA; CDR2 reads YSYEKL. Trimming cost V 4 bases and J 0 bases, with 7 bases left between them. The CDR3 contains 15 residues. The CDR3 DNA sequence: TGCGCCAGCAGCCGGGTGAACTCTGGGGCCAACGTCCTGACTTTC. Encoded protein: CASSRVNSGANVLTF.

The chain is built from TRBV6-5 and TRBJ1-6, with TRBD1 matching over 12 bases. The CDR3 length is 16 residues. The V gene's germline CDR1 is MNHEY and CDR2 SVGAGI. J lost 8 bases, V lost 2 bases, and 4 bases had no gene match. CDR3 sequence: CASSYGGTGGYSPLHF. Written as DNA, the CDR3 is TGTGCCAGCAGTTACGGTGGGACAGGGGGCTATTCACCCCTCCACTTT.

This clonotype showed up just a few times. This sequence joins TRBV7-9 and TRBJ1-2; 8 positions match TRBD1. The germline V gene encodes CDR1 SEHNR and CDR2 FQNEAQ (reference sequence). The CDR3 extends over 16 amino acids. With 5 bases clipped from V and 1 base from J, the junction kept 9 bases outside the gene matches. The CDR3 DNA follows: TGTGCCAGCAGCGGGTTGCTGGACAGGGATAACTATGGCTACACCTTC. Translated, it gives CASSGLLDRDNYGYTF.

Of note for this clonotype: Mismatch with germline at one junction end may stem from a read error. The chain couples TRBV3-1 to TRBJ1-1, with TRBD1 matching over 7 bases. The CDR3 consists of 14 residues. The germline V gene encodes CDR1 LGHDT and CDR2 YNNKEL (reference sequence). The CDR3 DNA reads TGTGCCAGCAGCCCTGGGGACAGCCGGACTGAGGCTTTCTTT. This gives the protein CASSPGDSRTEAFF.

The sample holds many counts of this clonotype. This rearrangement joins TRBV29-1 to TRBJ1-1, with D perhaps matching TRBD1 (5 bases). Trimming stripped 7 bases from V and 1 base from J, with 10 bases between. The CDR3 is 12 residues long. CDR1 is SQVTM and CDR2 is ANQGSEA in the germline V gene. The CDR3 DNA sequence: TGCAGCGCAGACAGCGAGAACACTGAAGCTTTCTTT. Translation gives CSADSENTEAFF.

The chain combines TRBV20-1 with TRBJ2-1; 12 bases line up with TRBD2. J was trimmed by 8 bases and V by 2 bases; bases with no gene match: 13. Germline V gene sequence: CDR1 DFQATT, CDR2 SNEGSKA (reference sequence). The CDR3 contains 17 residues. The CDR3, as DNA: TGCAGTGCTAGAAGTCAACTAGCGGGAGGCCGGTTGGATGAGCAGTTCTTC. Translation gives CSARSQLAGGRLDEQFF.

The chain recombines TRBV9 with TRBJ2-3; D gene unclear. This CDR3 spans 13 amino acids. Germline V CDR1 and CDR2: SGDLS, YYNGEE. With 1 base removed from V and 2 bases from J, the gap between germline ends came to 5 bases. The CDR3 DNA follows: TGTGCCAGCAGCGTATTCCTCACAGATACGCAGTATTTT. Protein sequence: CASSVFLTDTQYF.

A few counts support this clonotype. The gene calls are TRBV7-3 and TRBJ2-5; D is ambiguous. CDR3 size: 15 residues. In germline, CDR1 is SGHTA, CDR2 FQGTGA. V was cut by 3 bases and J by 2 bases, with 13 bases left in between. The CDR3, as DNA: TGTGCCAGCAGCTTGTCATCCGGGCCTCAAGAGACCCAGTACTTC. Its protein product is CASSLSSGPQETQYF.

This clonotype was counted a single time. A read error is possible here, since a much larger clone lies one base away. V is TRBV29-1 and J is TRBJ2-3, with D tentatively TRBD2 (6 bases). The germline V and J ends were trimmed by 5 bases and 6 bases, with 12 bases remaining between them. In germline, CDR1 is SQVTM, CDR2 ANQGSEA. This CDR3 is built from 12 residues. The CDR3 is CSVIGRRDTQYF. In nucleotides, the CDR3 is TGCAGCGTTATAGGGAGGCGGGATACGCAGTATTTT.

This clonotype was seen ten or more times. In nucleotides, the CDR3 is TGTGCCAGCAGCTTGGGTTCAGGGGGTACCGGGGAGCTGTTTTTT. Its translation is CASSLGSGGTGELFF. This chain connects TRBV7-3 to TRBJ2-2; 7 positions agree with TRBD1. CDR1 is SGHTA, CDR2 FQGTGA, per germline. The CDR3 runs to 15 residues. The ends lost 3 bases at V and 5 bases at J; junction bases unmatched: 6.

The V and J genes are TRBV7-9 and TRBJ2-3; D is ambiguous. V lost 3 bases and J lost 0, with 13 bases in between. Germline V gene sequence: CDR1 SEHNR, CDR2 FQNEAQ (reference sequence). The CDR3 consists of 16 residues. The CDR3 sequence: CASSFGPDRSTDTQYF. Written as DNA, the CDR3 is TGTGCCAGCAGCTTCGGTCCAGACCGTAGCACAGATACGCAGTATTTT.

There are many counts of this clonotype. The rearrangement uses TRBV29-1 and TRBJ2-3, with D unclear. Trimming cost V 2 bases and J 0 bases, with 9 bases left between them. Per germline, CDR1 SQVTM and CDR2 ANQGSEA. This CDR3 is 14 amino acids long. For the CDR3, the DNA is TGCAGCGTTGAATTAGCTTCTAGCACAGATACGCAGTATTTT. Translated: CSVELASSTDTQYF.

The gene calls are TRBV20-1 and TRBJ1-2, with D possibly being TRBD1 (5 bases). CDR1 DFQATT and CDR2 SNEGSKA come from the germline V gene (reference sequence). There are 14 residues in the CDR3. The germline V and J ends were trimmed by 2 bases and 7 bases, with 17 bases remaining between them. The CDR3 sequence: CSARSTGTNLGYTF. CDR3 DNA: TGCAGTGCTAGAAGTACCGGGACCAACCTTGGCTACACCTTC.

This chain uses TRBV3-1 with TRBJ2-1; 11 nucleotides align to TRBD2. Germline lookup yields CDR1 LGHDT and CDR2 YNNKEL (reference sequence). Germline trimming cut 4 bases from V and 4 bases from J; bases unmatched to any gene: 6. The CDR3 totals 16 residues. CDR3 protein: CASSPPGLAEYNEQFF. In DNA form, the CDR3 reads TGTGCCAGCAGCCCCCCGGGACTAGCGGAATACAATGAGCAGTTCTTC.

The chain employs TRBV5-1 and TRBJ1-2, with D tentatively TRBD1 (6 bases). Deletions cut 2 bases from V and 4 bases from J, with 12 bases between. The CDR3 is made up of 14 amino acids. Germline V gene data show CDR1 as SGHRS and CDR2 as YFSETQ. DNA for the CDR3: TGCGCCAGCAGCTTCGGGGGGCAGAGCTATGGCTACACCTTC. Translation: CASSFGGQSYGYTF.

The chain uses TRBV5-1 and TRBJ2-7; 8 positions agree with TRBD1. The CDR3 has 15 residues. Looked up from germline, CDR1 is SGHRS and CDR2 is YFSETQ. The junction had 5 bases not matched to a gene; V was cut back by 0 bases and J by 3 bases. The CDR3 bases are TGCGCCAGCAGCTTGGGACAGGGGATTCTCTACGAGCAGTACTTC. It yields the protein CASSLGQGILYEQYF.